This note documents a single T cell receptor (beta chain) sequence. This sample was included in a study of blood T cell repertoires in COVID-19. Background on the study: Some COVID-19 samples were acute and others convalescent; all came from the United States, Italy and Spain.

In the authors' methods: Amplifying reference gene primers gave estimates of nucleated cell counts. Sequenced by immunoSEQ multiplex PCR; TCRdb stores in-frame clones only, minus some. That table furnishes V, J and clone size, whereas the DNA furnished D and trimming. The sample holds fewer than 200,000 clones, just under 85% seen once. V shed 3 bases and J shed 3 bases, with 9 bases lying between them. This CDR3 has 13 amino acids. CDR1 MGHRA and CDR2 YSYEKL come from the germline V gene. Specimen: peripheral blood. The clonotype was recovered from a man aged 40-50 years who had recovered from COVID-19. V and J are TRBV4-1 and TRBJ2-7; D gene ambiguous. The CDR3 DNA sequence: TGCGCCAGCAGCCACTCACCGGGCTACGAGCAGTACTTC. This gives the protein CASSHSPGYEQYF.